The source of this T cell receptor (beta chain) is a study of vaccination and CD4 T cells after COVID-19. Study information: Nasal swab PCR identified SARS-CoV-2 in the convalescent patients, of whom several were mild and one severe. There were six male and four female convalescents, and two of them were Hispanic.

The sample's treatment: roughly nine-day PBMC culture with coronavirus spike peptide pools or control peptides (ViraFEST assay). There were positive PCR dates ranging from March to December 2020, all predating US Alpha, Beta and Delta variants. With the Oncomine TCR Beta short-read assay, DNA from cultured CD4+ T cells was sequenced. TCRdb reprocessed the PCR reads with MiXCR, giving one entry per CDR3 protein. This table holds some 11,000 distinct CDR3 sequences, 45% to 55% found once. Details on this clonotype: The target antigen is unknown.

Germline loops: CDR1 LGHNA, CDR2 YSLEER. The V end lost 0 bases, the J end lost 8 bases, and 11 bases lay between the germline ends. This CDR3 has 14 amino acids. The rearrangement uses TRBV4-3 and TRBJ1-3; D is unresolved. Sequencing was done on a sample of CD4+ T cells from blood, cultured in vitro. This clonotype originated in a human donor who had recovered from COVID-19. This chain's CDR3 is CASSQDQMADTIYF. DNA for the CDR3: TGCGCCAGCAGCCAAGATCAGATGGCTGACACCATATATTTT.